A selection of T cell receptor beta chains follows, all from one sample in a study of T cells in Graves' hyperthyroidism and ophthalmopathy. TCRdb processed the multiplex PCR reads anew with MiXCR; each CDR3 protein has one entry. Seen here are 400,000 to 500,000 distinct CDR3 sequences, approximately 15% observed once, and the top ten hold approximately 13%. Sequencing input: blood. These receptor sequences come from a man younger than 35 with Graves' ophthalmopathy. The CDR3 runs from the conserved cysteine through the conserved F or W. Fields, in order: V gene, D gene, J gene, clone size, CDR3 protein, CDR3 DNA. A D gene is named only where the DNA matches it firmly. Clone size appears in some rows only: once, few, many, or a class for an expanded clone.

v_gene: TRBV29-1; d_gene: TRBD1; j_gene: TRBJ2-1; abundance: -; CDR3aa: CSVEDLQGLWNEQFF; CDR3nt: TGCAGCGTTGAAGATCTACAGGGGTTATGGAATGAGCAGTTCTTC
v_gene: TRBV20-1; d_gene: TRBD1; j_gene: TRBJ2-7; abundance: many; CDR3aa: CSAGGPGQESYEQYF; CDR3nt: TGCAGTGCTGGGGGTCCGGGACAGGAATCCTACGAGCAGTACTTC
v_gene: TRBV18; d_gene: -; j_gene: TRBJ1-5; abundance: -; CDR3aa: CASSPNRLRGVGNQPQHF; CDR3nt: TGTGCCAGCTCACCAAACAGGTTGAGGGGGGTCGGCAATCAGCCCCAGCATTTT
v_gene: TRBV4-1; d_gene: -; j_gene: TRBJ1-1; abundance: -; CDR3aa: CASSQETPWSVLNTEAFF; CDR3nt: TGCGCCAGCAGCCAAGAGACACCATGGTCGGTATTGAACACTGAAGCTTTCTTT
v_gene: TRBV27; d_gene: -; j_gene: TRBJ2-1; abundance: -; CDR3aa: CASSPQLSSDNEQFF; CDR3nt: TGTGCCAGCAGTCCCCAACTCTCAAGCGACAATGAGCAGTTCTTC
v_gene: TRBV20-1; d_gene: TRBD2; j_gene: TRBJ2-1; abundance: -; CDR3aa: CSAGRSSGSSYNEQFF; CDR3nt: TGCAGTGCTGGACGGTCTAGCGGGAGCTCCTACAATGAGCAGTTCTTC
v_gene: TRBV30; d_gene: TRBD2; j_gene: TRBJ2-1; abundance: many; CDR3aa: CAWNAVAGDVGEQFF; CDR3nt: TGCGCCTGGAATGCGGTAGCGGGAGATGTGGGTGAGCAGTTCTTC
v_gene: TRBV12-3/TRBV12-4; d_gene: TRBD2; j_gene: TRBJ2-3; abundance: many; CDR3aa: CASSPWGGGAGDTQYF; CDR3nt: TGTGCCAGCAGTCCTTGGGGCGGGGGGGCAGGAGATACGCAGTATTTT
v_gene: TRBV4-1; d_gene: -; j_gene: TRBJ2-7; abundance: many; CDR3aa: CASSQEGLDPRLEQYF; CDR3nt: TGCGCCAGCAGCCAAGAGGGCCTAGACCCGCGGTTGGAGCAGTACTTC
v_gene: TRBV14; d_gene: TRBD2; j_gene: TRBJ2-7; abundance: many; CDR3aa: CASSRGLVYEQYF; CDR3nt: TGTGCCAGCAGCCGGGGACTAGTCTACGAGCAGTACTTC
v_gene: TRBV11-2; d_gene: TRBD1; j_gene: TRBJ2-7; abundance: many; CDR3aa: CASSWGQDYEQYF; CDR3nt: TGTGCCAGCAGCTGGGGACAGGACTACGAGCAGTACTTC
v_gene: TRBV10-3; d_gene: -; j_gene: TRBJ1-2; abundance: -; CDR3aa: CAIQGGLLGYTF; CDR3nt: TGTGCCATCCAAGGCGGGCTCCTTGGCTACACCTTC
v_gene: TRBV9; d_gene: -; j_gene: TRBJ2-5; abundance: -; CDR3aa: CASSVATPGAQETQYF; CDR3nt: TGTGCCAGCAGCGTAGCTACCCCAGGGGCGCAAGAGACCCAGTACTTC
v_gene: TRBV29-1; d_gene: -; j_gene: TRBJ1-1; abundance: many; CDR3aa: CSVETGLLSEAFF; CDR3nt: TGCAGCGTTGAAACAGGGCTGCTTTCTGAAGCTTTCTTT
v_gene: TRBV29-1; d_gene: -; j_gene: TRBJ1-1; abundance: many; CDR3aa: CSAVRDGNEAFF; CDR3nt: TGCAGCGCCGTACGGGACGGCAATGAAGCTTTCTTT
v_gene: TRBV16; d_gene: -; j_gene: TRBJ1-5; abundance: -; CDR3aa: CASSQGYYSNQPQHF; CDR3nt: TGTGCCAGCAGCCAAGGGTATTATAGCAATCAGCCCCAGCATTTT
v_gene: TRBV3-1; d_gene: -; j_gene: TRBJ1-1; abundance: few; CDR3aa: CASSQSLVTEAFF; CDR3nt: TGTGCCAGCAGTCAATCCCTGGTCACTGAAGCTTTCTTT
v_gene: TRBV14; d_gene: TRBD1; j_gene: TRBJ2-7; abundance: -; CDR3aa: CASSGPGTGGYEQYF; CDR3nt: TGTGCCAGCAGTGGACCCGGGACAGGGGGTTACGAGCAGTACTTC